These T cell receptor beta chains were read from a single sample in a study of CD8+CD57+ T cells in acquired aplastic anemia. TCRdb reprocessed the reads via MiXCR and lists one record per CDR3 protein. The data show roughly 200,000 distinct CDR3 sequences, with roughly 65% seen just once and about 44% held by the top ten. Sequences were obtained from sorted CD4+, CD8+, or CD8+CD57+ T cells (not recorded which) from PBMCs. The receptors here all came from a human donor with aplastic anemia. The CDR3 runs from the conserved cysteine through the conserved F or W. The D gene is left open where the match is weak. Clone size is given for some rows only: seen once, a few or many times, or a class if the clone is expanded.

.	13	TRBV7-8	.	TRBJ1-3	TGTGCCAGCAGCTTAGTAGGTCGAAACACCATATATTTT	CASSLVGRNTIYF
TRBD1	12	TRBV6-5	few	TRBJ2-7	TGTGCCACCGCGGACAGGACCTACGAGCAGTACTTC	CATADRTYEQYF
TRBD1	11	TRBV19	many	TRBJ1-2	TGTGCCAGCCAGGGACAGAATGGCTACACCTTC	CASQGQNGYTF
TRBD2	16	TRBV27	.	TRBJ2-3	TGTGCCAGCAGTTTATCGTTACTAGCGGGAGCCGAGGCGCAGTATTTT	CASSLSLLAGAEAQYF
TRBD1	12	TRBV7-8	.	TRBJ1-1	TGTGCCAGCAGCATGGGACAGGGGCGAGCTTTCTTT	CASSMGQGRAFF
TRBD1	13	TRBV6-5	.	TRBJ1-2	TGTGCCAGCAGCAAAGCCAGGGGGGATGGCTACACCTTC	CASSKARGDGYTF
.	13	TRBV5-1	many	TRBJ1-1	TGCGCCAGCAGCTACGGACCGGGGGATGAAGCTTTCTTT	CASSYGPGDEAFF
.	14	TRBV2	.	TRBJ1-3	TGTGCCAGCCAGGCGGAAGGGGGAGAAAACACCATATATTTT	CASQAEGGENTIYF
TRBD1	16	TRBV14	few	TRBJ1-3	TGTGCCAGCAGCCAACAACAGGGGACCTCCGGAAACACCATATATTTT	CASSQQQGTSGNTIYF
TRBD1	14	TRBV7-9	.	TRBJ1-4	TGTGCCAGCAGCGGGACAGGGGGACTTGAAAAACTGTTTTTT	CASSGTGGLEKLFF
.	16	TRBV20-1	.	TRBJ2-3	TGCAGTGCTAGCCCTTTCCGGGGCCAGGGGACAGATACGCAGTATTTT	CSASPFRGQGTDTQYF
.	13	TRBV25-1	.	TRBJ1-2	TGTGCCAGCAAGGATCACGGCGGCTACGGCTACACCTTC	CASKDHGGYGYTF
.	14	TRBV10-1	.	TRBJ1-1	TGCGCCAGCACCGATACCCTAGCCAGGGCTGAAGCTTTCTTT	CASTDTLARAEAFF
.	12	TRBV7-9	.	TRBJ2-1	TGTGCCACCATCAGATGGGGGAGTCAGTCGTTCTTC	CATIRWGSQSFF
.	13	TRBV10-2	.	TRBJ2-7	TGCGCCAGCAGTGATGGTGGGGCCTACGAGCAGTACTTC	CASSDGGAYEQYF
.	13	TRBV29-1	.	TRBJ2-1	TGCAGCCATCTAGATTCGACCTACAATGAGCAGTTCTTC	CSHLDSTYNEQFF
.	14	TRBV7-2	.	TRBJ1-1	TGTGCCAGCAGCTTAACACAGGGGAACACTGAAGCTTTCTTT	CASSLTQGNTEAFF
.	17	TRBV19	few	TRBJ1-6	TGTGCCAGTAGTATAGCTGGGGGAAGGGGGTATAATTCACCCCTCCACTTT	CASSIAGGRGYNSPLHF
.	11	TRBV29-1	.	TRBJ2-2	TGCAGCGTTGTCCCCACCGGGGAGCTGTTTTTT	CSVVPTGELFF
TRBD1	16	TRBV7-8	few	TRBJ2-5	TGTGCCAGCAGCTCGGTAGGACAGGGGCCTAAAGAGACCCAGTACTTC	CASSSVGQGPKETQYF
.	14	TRBV5-1	many	TRBJ2-2	TGCGCCAGCAAGAAGGGTGGGGACACCGGGGAGCTGTTTTTT	CASKKGGDTGELFF
.	11	TRBV7-9	few	TRBJ1-2	TGTGCCAGCAGGGGAGGTTATGGCTACACCTTC	CASRGGYGYTF
.	15	TRBV7-2	.	TRBJ2-7	TGTGCCAGCAGCTTATTCGATTTCGGGGACGGCGAGCAGTACTTC	CASSLFDFGDGEQYF
.	13	TRBV29-1	many	TRBJ1-2	TGCAGCGTTGCCTTGAGGGAGGGTAATGGCTACACCTTC	CSVALREGNGYTF
TRBD2	15	TRBV2	.	TRBJ2-7	TGTGCCAGCAGTGAAGTTGAACTAGCGCTACGGGAGCAGTACTTC	CASSEVELALREQYF
TRBD1	13	TRBV25-1	few	TRBJ1-1	TGTGCCAGCAGTGAATATGAGGACAGGGGCTTACTCTTT	CASSEYEDRGLLF
.	13	TRBV10-3	many	TRBJ1-1	TGTGCCATCAGGGTCAGGGTGAACACTGAAGCTTTCTTT	CAIRVRVNTEAFF
.	16	TRBV4-1	many	TRBJ2-7	TGCGCCAGCAGCCAAGATTACAGACTTGAATACTACGAGCAGTACTTC	CASSQDYRLEYYEQYF
.	15	TRBV12-3/TRBV12-4	many	TRBJ1-2	TGTGCCAGCACCCCCGGGACCCAGGGTAACTATGGCTACACCTTC	CASTPGTQGNYGYTF
.	13	TRBV10-1	.	TRBJ1-2	TGCGCCAGCAGTGTGCAAGGACACTATGGCTACACCTTC	CASSVQGHYGYTF
TRBD1	15	TRBV3-1	.	TRBJ1-2	TGTGCCAGCACCCCAGTGGAGGGGGCTGTCTATGGCTACACCTTC	CASTPVEGAVYGYTF
.	12	TRBV12-3/TRBV12-4	many	TRBJ1-6	TGTGCCAGCAGTTTCCCCAATTCACCCCTCCACTTT	CASSFPNSPLHF
TRBD1	16	TRBV9	.	TRBJ1-5	TGTGCCAGCAGCGTTATGGACAGGGGGCGAAGTCAGCCCCAGCATTTT	CASSVMDRGRSQPQHF
.	13	TRBV2	.	TRBJ2-7	TGTGCCAGCAGTGATAACAGGGCCTTCGAGCAGTACTTC	CASSDNRAFEQYF
.	13	TRBV20-1	.	TRBJ2-1	TGCAGTGCTAATGAAGGGCCGCACAATGAGCAGTTTTTC	CSANEGPHNEQFF
.	13	TRBV27	many	TRBJ2-3	TGTGCCAGCAGTTTGTGGGCCACAGATACGCAGTATTTT	CASSLWATDTQYF
.	14	TRBV2	once	TRBJ1-5	TGTGCCAGCGCTACAGGAGCAAGAGATCAGCCCCAGCATTTT	CASATGARDQPQHF
.	14	TRBV4-2	.	TRBJ2-5	TGTGCCAGCAGCCAAGAAGTCGGGGAAGAGACCCAGTACTTC	CASSQEVGEETQYF
TRBD1	15	TRBV5-6	.	TRBJ1-6	TGTGCCAGCAGCTTGTTGGACAGGGACCAATTCCCCCTCCACTTT	CASSLLDRDQFPLHF
.	12	TRBV29-1	.	TRBJ1-2	TGCAGCGTTGAAGGGCCGAACTATGGCTACACCTTC	CSVEGPNYGYTF
.	15	TRBV5-6	once	TRBJ2-3	TGTGCCAGCAGCTTCACATACGGGGATCGTAATACGCAGTATTTT	CASSFTYGDRNTQYF
TRBD1	14	TRBV10-2	once	TRBJ1-1	TGCGCCAGCAGTACTCCAGGGGGTCTCACTGAAGCTTTCTTT	CASSTPGGLTEAFF
TRBD2	16	TRBV6-4	many	TRBJ2-2	TGTGCCAGCAGTGACAAAGCGGGGGATGAGGTCGGGGAGCTGTTTTTT	CASSDKAGDEVGELFF
TRBD1	15	TRBV7-2	.	TRBJ1-6	TGTGCCAGCAGCTTAACAGGGGGCGCGGGTTCACCCCTCCACTTT	CASSLTGGAGSPLHF
.	14	TRBV19	many	TRBJ1-2	TGTGCCAGTAGCAGGGACGCTGGGGACTATGGCTACACCTTC	CASSRDAGDYGYTF
.	15	TRBV25-1	many	TRBJ1-3	TGTGCCAGCAGTCCCCTGGGTGAGGTGGGAAACACCATATATTTT	CASSPLGEVGNTIYF
.	13	TRBV19	.	TRBJ1-5	TGTGCCAGTAGTAGCGGGGGCAAGGGGCCCCAGCATTTT	CASSSGGKGPQHF
.	14	TRBV14	.	TRBJ1-1	TGTGCCAGCAGCCAACTGGGCTGGGACACTGAAGCTTTCTTT	CASSQLGWDTEAFF
.	11	TRBV20-1	.	TRBJ1-4	TGCAGCGACGGGACCGGCGAAAAACTGTTTTTT	CSDGTGEKLFF